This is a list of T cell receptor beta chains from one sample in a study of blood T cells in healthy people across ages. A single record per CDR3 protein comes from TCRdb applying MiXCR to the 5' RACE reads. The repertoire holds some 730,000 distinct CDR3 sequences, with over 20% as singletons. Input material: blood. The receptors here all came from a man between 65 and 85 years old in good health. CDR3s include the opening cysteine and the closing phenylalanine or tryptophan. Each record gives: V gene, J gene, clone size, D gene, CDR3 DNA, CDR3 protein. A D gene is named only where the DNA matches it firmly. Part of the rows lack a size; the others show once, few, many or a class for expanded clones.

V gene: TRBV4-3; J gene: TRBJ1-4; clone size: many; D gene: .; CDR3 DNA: TGCGCCAGCAGCCAAGCGATGGGGAGGTCAACTAATGAAAAACTGTTTTTT; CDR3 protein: CASSQAMGRSTNEKLFF
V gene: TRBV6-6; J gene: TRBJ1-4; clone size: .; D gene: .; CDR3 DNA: TGTGCCAGCGTTGCAACTAATGAAAAACTGTTTTTT; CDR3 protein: CASVATNEKLFF
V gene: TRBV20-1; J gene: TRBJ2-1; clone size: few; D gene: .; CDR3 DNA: TGCAGTGCTAGAGATCAAGGTAGCGGACATTACAATGAGCAGTTCTTC; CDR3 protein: CSARDQGSGHYNEQFF
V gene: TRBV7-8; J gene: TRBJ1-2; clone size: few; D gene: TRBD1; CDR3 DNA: TGTGCCAGCAGCTTAGGAAGGACAGGGTTTGGCTACACCTTC; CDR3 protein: CASSLGRTGFGYTF
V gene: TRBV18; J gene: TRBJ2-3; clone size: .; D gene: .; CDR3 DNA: TGTGCCAGCTCACGGGACGGCACGACCGCAACAGATACGCAGTATTTT; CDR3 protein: CASSRDGTTATDTQYF
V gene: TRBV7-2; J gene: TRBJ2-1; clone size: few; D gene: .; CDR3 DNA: TGTGCCAGCATTCGGACGGCCTACAATGAGCAGTTCTTC; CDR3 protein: CASIRTAYNEQFF
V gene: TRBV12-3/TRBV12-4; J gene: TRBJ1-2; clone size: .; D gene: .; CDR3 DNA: TGTGCCAGCGGGGACGGGACCGGCTACACCTTC; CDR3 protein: CASGDGTGYTF
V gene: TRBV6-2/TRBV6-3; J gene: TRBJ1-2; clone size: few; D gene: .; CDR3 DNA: TGTGCCAGCAGTTGCTCGGTCCACTCGGGTGGCTACACCTTC; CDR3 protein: CASSCSVHSGGYTF
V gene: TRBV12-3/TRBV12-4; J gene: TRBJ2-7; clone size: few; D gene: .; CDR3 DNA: TGTGCCAGCAGTTTCGACAGGATACGCGGGGAGCAGTACTTC; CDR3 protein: CASSFDRIRGEQYF
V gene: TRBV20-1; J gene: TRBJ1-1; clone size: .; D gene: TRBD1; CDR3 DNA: TGCAGTGCTAGGGAGGGGGCGAGCGGAGCTTTCTTT; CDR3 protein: CSAREGASGAFF
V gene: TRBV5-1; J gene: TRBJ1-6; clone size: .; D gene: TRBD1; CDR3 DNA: TGCGCCAGCAGCACGGGACAGGTTGAATCACCCCTCCACTTT; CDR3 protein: CASSTGQVESPLHF
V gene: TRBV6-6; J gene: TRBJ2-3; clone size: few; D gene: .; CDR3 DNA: TGTGCCAGCAGTAAAAGACAAATCACAGATACGCAGTATTTT; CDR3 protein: CASSKRQITDTQYF
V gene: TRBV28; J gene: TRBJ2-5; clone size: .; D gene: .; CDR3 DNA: TGTGCCATTTCTACGTACCAAGAGACCCAGTACTTC; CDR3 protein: CAISTYQETQYF
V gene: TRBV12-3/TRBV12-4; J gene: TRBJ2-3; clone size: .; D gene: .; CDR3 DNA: TGTGCCAGCAGTTCCACCCACGGTCGGTCAGATACGCAGTATTTT; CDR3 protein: CASSSTHGRSDTQYF
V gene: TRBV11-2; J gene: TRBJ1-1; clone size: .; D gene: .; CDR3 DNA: TGTGCCAGCAGCTTAGTTAACGAGAACACTGAAGCTTTCTTT; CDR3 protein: CASSLVNENTEAFF
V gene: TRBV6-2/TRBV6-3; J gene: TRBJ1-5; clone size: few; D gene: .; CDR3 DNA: TGTGCCAGCAGCCCACGAGGGGGAGAACGTAGCAATCAGCCCCAGCATTTT; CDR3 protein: CASSPRGGERSNQPQHF
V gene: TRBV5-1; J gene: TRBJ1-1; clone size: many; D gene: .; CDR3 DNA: TGCGCCAGCAGCCGCTCCGGGGGGTCGACTGAAGCTTTCTTT; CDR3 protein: CASSRSGGSTEAFF
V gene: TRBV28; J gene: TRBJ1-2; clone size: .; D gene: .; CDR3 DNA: TGTGCCCGAGGTGATCCCGATAGGGGCTACACCTTC; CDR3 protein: CARGDPDRGYTF
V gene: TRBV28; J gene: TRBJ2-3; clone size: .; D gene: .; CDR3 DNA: TGTGCCAGCACCCCGACCCCGAGCACAGATACGCAGTATTTT; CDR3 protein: CASTPTPSTDTQYF
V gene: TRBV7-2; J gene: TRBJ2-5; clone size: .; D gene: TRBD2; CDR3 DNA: TGTGCCAGCAGCTTAGAGGGACTAGCGGGAGCTCGGACCCAGTACTTC; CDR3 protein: CASSLEGLAGARTQYF
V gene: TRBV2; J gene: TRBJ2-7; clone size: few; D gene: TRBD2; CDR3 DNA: TGTGCCAGCAACCCGGGACTAGTTTTGTACGAGCAGTACTTC; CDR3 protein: CASNPGLVLYEQYF
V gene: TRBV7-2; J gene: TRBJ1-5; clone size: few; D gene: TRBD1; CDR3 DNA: TGTGCCAGCAGCTCACAGGGGGCAGGCAATCAGCCCCAGCATTTT; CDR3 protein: CASSSQGAGNQPQHF
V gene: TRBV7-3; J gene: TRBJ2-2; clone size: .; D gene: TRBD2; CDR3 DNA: TGTGCCAGCAACTCCCCGACTAGCGGGAACACCGGGGAGCTGTTTTTT; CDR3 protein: CASNSPTSGNTGELFF
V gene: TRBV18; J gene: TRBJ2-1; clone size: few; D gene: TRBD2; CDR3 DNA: TGTGCCAGCTCACCGATCGTAGCGGGGGTCTACAATGAGCAGTTCTTC; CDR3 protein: CASSPIVAGVYNEQFF
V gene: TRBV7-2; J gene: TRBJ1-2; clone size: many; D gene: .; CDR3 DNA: TGTGCCAGCAGCTTAGCTTCCTATGGCTACACCTTC; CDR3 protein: CASSLASYGYTF
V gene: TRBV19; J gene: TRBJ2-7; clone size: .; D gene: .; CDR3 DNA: TGTGCCAGTAGAAAGACAGACTCCTACGAGCAGTACTTC; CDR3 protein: CASRKTDSYEQYF
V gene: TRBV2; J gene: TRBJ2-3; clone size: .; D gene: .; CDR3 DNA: TGTGCCAGCTCTCGGGACGGTTTGAGTCCGCAGTATTTT; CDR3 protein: CASSRDGLSPQYF
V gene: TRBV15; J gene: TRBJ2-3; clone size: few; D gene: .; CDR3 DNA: TGTGCCACCAGCCTAGACCTTAGGGATACGCAGTATTTT; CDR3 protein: CATSLDLRDTQYF
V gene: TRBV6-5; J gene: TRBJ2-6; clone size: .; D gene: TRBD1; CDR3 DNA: TGTGCCAGCAGTTACCGAGGGGGCAACTCCGGGGCCAACGTCCTGACTTTC; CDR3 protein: CASSYRGGNSGANVLTF
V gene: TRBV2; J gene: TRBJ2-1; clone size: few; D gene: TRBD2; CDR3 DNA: TGTGCCAGCAGTGAGGAACTAGCGGGATACAATGAGCAGTTCTTC; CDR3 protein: CASSEELAGYNEQFF
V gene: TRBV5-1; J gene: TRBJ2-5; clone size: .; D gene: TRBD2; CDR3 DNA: TGCGCCAGCAGCTTGTCCCAGACTAGCGGACAAGAGACCCAGTACTTC; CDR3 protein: CASSLSQTSGQETQYF
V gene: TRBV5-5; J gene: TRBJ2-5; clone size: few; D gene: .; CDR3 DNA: TGTGCCAGCAGCAGCCGCGGGGTTTTGGAGACCCAGTACTTC; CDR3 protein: CASSSRGVLETQYF
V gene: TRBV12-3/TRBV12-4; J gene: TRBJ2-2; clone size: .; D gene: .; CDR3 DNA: TGTGCCAGCAGCCCCAGGAGGCTTGGGGAGCTGTTTTTT; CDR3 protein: CASSPRRLGELFF
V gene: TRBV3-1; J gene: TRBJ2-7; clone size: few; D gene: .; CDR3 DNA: TGTGCCAGCAGCCAAGGGTGGGCAGGGCGAAGCGTGCAGTACTTC; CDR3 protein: CASSQGWAGRSVQYF
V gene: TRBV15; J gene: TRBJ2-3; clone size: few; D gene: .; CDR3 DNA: TGTGCCACCAGCAGAGGACAGTTGACGACTCTCCGACTCTCGGATACGCAGTATTTT; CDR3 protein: CATSRGQLTTLRLSDTQYF
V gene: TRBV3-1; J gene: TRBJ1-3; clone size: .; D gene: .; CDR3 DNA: TGTGCCAGCAGCCAAGAGGCAGTTGGAAACACCATATATTTT; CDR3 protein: CASSQEAVGNTIYF
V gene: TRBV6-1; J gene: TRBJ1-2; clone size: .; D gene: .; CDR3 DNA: TGTGCCAGCACACCGATTAACTATGGCTACACCTTC; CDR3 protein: CASTPINYGYTF
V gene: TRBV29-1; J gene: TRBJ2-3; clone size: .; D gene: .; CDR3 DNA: TGCAGCGGAAGGATCGGAGATACGCAGTATTTT; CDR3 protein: CSGRIGDTQYF
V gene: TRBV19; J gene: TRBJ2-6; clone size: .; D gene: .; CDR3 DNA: TGTGCCAGTAGTATAGGAAGCAGCACTGGGGCCAACGTCCTGACTTTC; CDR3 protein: CASSIGSSTGANVLTF
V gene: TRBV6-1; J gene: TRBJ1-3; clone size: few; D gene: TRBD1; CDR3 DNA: TGTGCCAGCAGTGTCGACAGGGGAAGCTCTGGAAACACCATATATTTT; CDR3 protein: CASSVDRGSSGNTIYF
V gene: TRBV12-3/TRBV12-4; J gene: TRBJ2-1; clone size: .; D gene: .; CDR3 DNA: TGTGCCAGCGCCCTCAGAGGGTACACCCCCTCTTCCTACAATGAGCAGTTCTTC; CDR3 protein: CASALRGYTPSSYNEQFF